This is a list of T cell receptor beta chains from one sample in a study of cytomegalovirus exposure and HLA in healthy donors. Some clones are missing from TCRdb's copy, which holds only in-frame ones; the method was immunoSEQ multiplex PCR. The listing records under 50,000 clones. Sequenced material: PBMCs. Source of these receptors: a male donor in good health and CMV-seronegative. Both conserved end residues are part of each CDR3. A D gene is named only where the DNA matches it firmly.

d_call | j_call | v_call | cdr3_aa
. | TRBJ2-7 | TRBV5-4 | CASSFSQGVYEQYF
. | TRBJ2-1 | TRBV6-1 | CASAESLGPVWEQFF
TRBD2 | TRBJ2-7 | TRBV10-3 | CAISESNLRRSGGGYEQYF
TRBD1 | TRBJ1-1 | TRBV18 | CASSPDRVVTEAFF
. | TRBJ2-3 | TRBV7-3 | CASSQRTSTDTQYF
. | TRBJ2-3 | TRBV29-1 | CSFRGWGTDTQYF
. | TRBJ2-3 | TRBV29-1 | CSVGDFSIDTQYF
TRBD2 | TRBJ2-3 | TRBV7-3 | CASSLLGLAADTQYF
. | TRBJ1-2 | TRBV4-1 | CASSQAGEIGYTF
TRBD1 | TRBJ2-5 | TRBV7-9 | CASSLSGQGVQTQYF
TRBD1 | TRBJ1-5 | TRBV7-6 | CASSLKGGAGGPWDHNQPQHF
TRBD2 | TRBJ2-7 | TRBV5-1 | CASSLVLAGPSYEQYF
TRBD1 | TRBJ2-7 | TRBV4-2 | CASSPDREPHEQYF
TRBD2 | TRBJ2-4 | TRBV5-1 | CASSLLWPGRDIQYF
TRBD1 | TRBJ2-7 | TRBV7-8 | CASSEAPGTGSYEQYF
. | TRBJ1-5 | TRBV5-1 | CASSFGGGEPQHF
TRBD1 | TRBJ1-1 | TRBV19 | CASTLTGGTEAFF
TRBD2 | TRBJ2-1 | TRBV30 | CAWSLAGVWNEQFF
. | TRBJ2-7 | TRBV2 | CASSGAYEQYF
. | TRBJ2-5 | TRBV6-5 | CASSYWDKQETQYF
. | TRBJ2-7 | TRBV6-6 | CASSNGRTYEQYF
TRBD1 | TRBJ1-1 | TRBV19 | CASSWDRETEAFF
. | TRBJ1-1 | TRBV19 | CASSMGGSEAFF
. | TRBJ2-7 | TRBV27 | CASSRKAGHEQYF
TRBD1 | TRBJ2-7 | TRBV29-1 | CSVDPGQGNHEQYF
TRBD1 | TRBJ2-3 | TRBV6-5 | CASSLNRGWDTQYF
. | TRBJ2-6 | TRBV4-1 | CASSQEGSSGANVLTF
. | TRBJ2-7 | TRBV19 | CASSIVGHEQYF
TRBD2 | TRBJ2-3 | TRBV18 | CASSPGLADTQYF
. | TRBJ1-1 | TRBV29-1 | CSTSGQPGSREAFF
TRBD2 | TRBJ2-5 | TRBV11-2 | CASSLDWGDAGGKTQYF
TRBD1 | TRBJ1-1 | TRBV30 | CAWSGGGGTEAFF
. | TRBJ1-1 | TRBV25-1 | CASRKTGSTEAFF
. | TRBJ2-7 | TRBV10-3 | CAISEPAGATYEQYF
. | TRBJ2-7 | TRBV7-9 | CASGGAPYEQYF
TRBD1 | TRBJ2-7 | TRBV5-1 | CASSLDRGPYEQYF
. | . | TRBV30 | CACQKAGWPPYEQYF
. | TRBJ2-5 | TRBV7-3 | CASSRDGPGETQYF
TRBD1 | TRBJ1-5 | TRBV15 | CATGQGRRGNQPQHF
. | TRBJ2-3 | TRBV7-6 | CASTLGGASTQYF
TRBD1 | TRBJ2-7 | TRBV18 | CASSPRDRATPVQYF
. | TRBJ2-7 | TRBV7-8 | CASSLTGGHSYEQYF
TRBD1 | TRBJ2-7 | TRBV6-5 | CASSRDRGTTYEQYF
TRBD1 | TRBJ2-7 | TRBV6-1 | CASSQDPLGQALKEQYF
TRBD1 | TRBJ2-1 | TRBV15 | CATSRTGQYNEQFF
. | TRBJ1-1 | TRBV6-4 | CASSDGLWNTEAFF
. | TRBJ2-1 | TRBV18 | CASSPPPDSYNEQFF
TRBD1 | TRBJ1-1 | TRBV29-1 | CSVEVEAGGSEAFF
. | TRBJ1-2 | TRBV14 | CASSQGGSGYTF
TRBD1 | TRBJ2-5 | TRBV5-1 | CASVRGDSQETQYF
TRBD2 | TRBJ2-7 | TRBV7-2 | CASSLTASGGYEQYF
TRBD2 | TRBJ2-3 | TRBV19 | CASSYGGGLTDTQYF
TRBD2 | TRBJ2-3 | TRBV11-3 | CASSISGGITDTQYF